These 22 T cell receptor beta chains were sequenced from one sample in a study of T-cell memory formation after mild COVID-19. TCRdb reanalysed the 5' RACE reads using MiXCR and keeps one entry per CDR3 protein. The profile covers about 320,000 distinct CDR3 sequences, with 14% appearing a single time and around 23% taken by the ten largest. The specimen was PBMCs or a T cell subset sorted from them (not recorded which). The receptors were sampled from a young man who had mild COVID-19 (a few samples of this study predate the infection). Cell type and time point are not known.

This clonotype was seen more than once but under ten times. The rearrangement links TRBV10-3 to TRBJ1-2; 9 positions agree with TRBD1. The germline V gene encodes CDR1 ENHRY and CDR2 SYGVKD. J was trimmed by 8 bases and V by 6 bases; bases with no gene match: 4. This CDR3 is built from 12 residues. Written as DNA, the CDR3 is TGTGCCATCAGAAGGGACAGGGACGGCTACACCTTC. Protein product: CAIRRDRDGYTF.

This clonotype was observed many times. The chain couples TRBV4-1 to TRBJ1-6, with 10 bases identical to TRBD1. V lost 4 bases to trimming and J lost 10 bases; unmatched junction nucleotides: 13. CDR1 and CDR2 from the germline V gene are MGHRA and YSYEKL. The CDR3 is 17 amino acids. The CDR3 spells CASSPAPGQGYPSPLHF. The CDR3 bases are TGCGCCAGCAGCCCAGCCCCGGGACAGGGGTATCCGTCACCCCTCCACTTT.

A few counts support this clonotype. This chain joins TRBV7-8 and TRBJ2-6; D not certain. V was shortened by 3 bases and J by 2 bases, with 11 bases between the two germline ends. In germline, CDR1 is SGHVS, CDR2 FQNEAQ. The CDR3 contains 16 residues. The CDR3 here is CASSFWSITGANVLTF. CDR3 coding DNA: TGTGCCAGCAGCTTTTGGAGTATTACTGGGGCCAACGTCCTGACTTTC.

The chain couples TRBV9 to TRBJ2-1; D possibly corresponds to TRBD2 (5 bases). This CDR3 spans 17 amino acids. The V end lost 4 bases, the J end lost 8 bases, and 25 bases lay between the germline ends. CDR1 SGDLS and CDR2 YYNGEE come from the germline V gene. Here the CDR3 reads CASSMNLGRPGNHEQFF. The CDR3 DNA reads TGTGCCAGCAGCATGAATCTGGGCCGACCGGGGAATCATGAGCAGTTCTTC.

This clonotype was seen a few times. This rearrangement joins TRBV5-1 to TRBJ2-3; 7 positions match TRBD1. Germline V gene data show CDR1 as SGHRS and CDR2 as YFSETQ. CDR3 length equals 15 residues. Losses at the gene ends were 4 bases for V and 5 bases for J; bases not matched to a gene: 10. The CDR3 is CASSAPGTALDTQYF. CDR3 in DNA: TGCGCCAGCAGCGCGCCGGGGACAGCACTAGATACGCAGTATTTT.

This clonotype has a handful of counts. V gene TRBV6-2 or TRBV6-3 combines with J gene TRBJ1-6, with D perhaps matching TRBD1 (5 bases). This CDR3 contains 14 residues. V lost 7 bases and J lost 7, with 14 bases in between. Germline CDR1 reads MNHEY; CDR2 reads SVGEGT. The CDR3 protein is CASTAREGNSPLHF. CDR3 nucleotides: TGTGCCAGCACTGCCAGGGAGGGAAATTCACCCCTCCACTTT.

This clonotype was detected ten times or more. This sequence joins TRBV5-4 and TRBJ2-5; 9 bases fit TRBD2. Germline lookup yields CDR1 SGHNT and CDR2 YYREEE (reference sequence). This CDR3 region has 15 residues. The V gene end was trimmed by 2 bases and the J gene end by 2 bases; junction bases not matched to a gene: 4. The CDR3 reads CASSLPSGIQETQYF. CDR3 in DNA: TGTGCCAGCAGCTTACCTAGCGGGATTCAAGAGACCCAGTACTTC.

This clonotype was recorded a few times. The chain joins TRBV20-1 to TRBJ2-1, with a weak D call TRBD1 (5 bases). CDR3 length equals 14 residues. Germline V gene sequence: CDR1 DFQATT, CDR2 SNEGSKA (reference sequence). V lost 1 base and J lost 6, with 13 bases in between. The CDR3 nucleotides read TGCAGTGCTAGAGCGTCAATGGGGCGCAATGAGCAGTTCTTC. Translating gives CSARASMGRNEQFF.

The CDR3 region has the DNA TGTGCCAGCAGTTTAGGGACCCCAAGGTTCTTC. Residues: CASSLGTPRFF. The chain employs TRBV12-3 or TRBV12-4 and TRBJ2-1; D is undetermined. V gave up 1 base and J gave up 15 bases, with 10 bases separating them. There are 11 residues in the CDR3.

The DNA of the CDR3 is TGTGCCAGCAGCCCGAGACAGGGGACGGGGTATGGCTACACCTTC. Encoded protein: CASSPRQGTGYGYTF. This sequence joins TRBV9 and TRBJ1-2; 8 bases match TRBD1. The V gene's germline CDR1 is SGDLS and CDR2 YYNGEE. V was pared by 4 bases and J by 5 bases, with 10 bases of the junction left unmatched. The CDR3 runs to 15 residues.

The rearrangement links TRBV5-1 to TRBJ1-1; D is perhaps TRBD1 (5 bases). This CDR3 region has 15 residues. Between the trimmed V and J ends, which lost 3 bases and 4 bases, there was a span of 16 bases. Per germline, CDR1 SGHRS and CDR2 YFSETQ. The CDR3 DNA reads TGCGCCAGCAGCTCGTACAGGTTCGACGGCACTGAAGCTTTCTTT. Its translation is CASSSYRFDGTEAFF.

The V and J genes are TRBV18 and TRBJ2-1; TRBD1 matches 9 bases. This CDR3 region has 14 residues. The J segment lost 8 bases and the V segment lost 4 bases, leaving 6 bases of the junction unmatched. Germline CDR1 is KGHSH and CDR2 is LQKENI. CDR3 amino acids: CASSLQGAQDEQFF. CDR3 sequence (DNA): TGTGCCAGCTCACTACAGGGGGCGCAAGATGAGCAGTTCTTC.

This clonotype came up a few times. This chain uses TRBV4-1 with TRBJ2-2; no clear D gene. Trimming shortened V by 1 base and J by 5 bases, and 14 bases separated the two germline ends. Germline CDR1 is MGHRA and CDR2 is YSYEKL. The CDR3 has 16 residues. CDR3 DNA sequence: TGCGCCAGCAGCCAAGGACAAGCCCTGAGAACCGGGGAGCTGTTTTTT. This sequence encodes CASSQGQALRTGELFF.

The gene calls are TRBV30 and TRBJ2-3; no clear D gene. CDR1 and CDR2 (germline): GTSNPN, SVGIG (reference sequence). This CDR3 region has 13 residues. Trimming left V 0 bases short and J 1 base short, with 5 bases between. DNA of the CDR3: TGTGCCTGGAGTGTACGGGGCACAGATACGCAGTATTTT. Its protein is CAWSVRGTDTQYF.

The sample holds a few counts of this clonotype. The chain is built from TRBV19 and TRBJ1-5; D unclear. Between the trimmed V and J ends, which lost 3 bases and 3 bases, there was a span of 12 bases. The CDR3 length is 15 residues. In germline, CDR1 is LNHDA, CDR2 SQIVND (reference sequence). CDR3 coding DNA: TGTGCCAGTAGTATTCAAGGTTTCCCCAATCAGCCCCAGCATTTT. It specifies CASSIQGFPNQPQHF.

This clonotype turned up a few times. The V and J genes are TRBV4-1 and TRBJ2-5; 9 nucleotides agree with TRBD2. Germline loops: CDR1 MGHRA, CDR2 YSYEKL. V dropped 2 bases and J dropped 1; count of bases not matched to a gene: 5. This CDR3 is 16 amino acids long. The DNA for the CDR3 is TGCGCCAGCAGCCAAACCTCTAGCGGGGTCCAAGAGACCCAGTACTTC. The encoded protein is CASSQTSSGVQETQYF.

In this sample, this clonotype turned up a few times. This chain joins TRBV7-2 and TRBJ1-2, with D perhaps TRBD1 (6 bases). This CDR3 contains 14 residues. V was shortened by 0 bases and J by 4 bases, with 9 bases between the two germline ends. The germline V gene encodes CDR1 SGHTA and CDR2 FQGNSA. This CDR3 reads CASSLAQGSYGYTF. DNA for the CDR3: TGTGCCAGCAGCTTAGCGCAGGGGAGCTATGGCTACACCTTC.

This clonotype was seen ten or more times. The chain has TRBV4-1 and TRBJ2-1, with TRBD2 matching 15 bases. The CDR3 loop spans 18 amino acids. Per the germline V gene, CDR1 is MGHRA and CDR2 is YSYEKL. V dropped 5 bases and J dropped 2; count of bases not matched to a gene: 7. The CDR3 DNA sequence: TGCGCCAGCAGCGGGGGACTAGCGGGGGGTAACCCCTACAATGAGCAGTTCTTC. This translates into CASSGGLAGGNPYNEQFF.

The CDR3 region is CASSFHQGSTIYF. The CDR3 DNA reads as TGTGCCAGCAGCTTCCATCAGGGGAGCACCATATATTTT. This chain uses TRBV7-2 with TRBJ1-3; possibly TRBD1 for D (6 bases). The V gene lost 3 bases and the J gene lost 9 bases, with 12 bases spanning the gap. The CDR3 extends over 13 amino acids. Germline V gives CDR1 SGHTA, CDR2 FQGNSA.

The genes are TRBV20-1 and TRBJ1-2; tentative D call: TRBD1 (5 bases). V was cut by 6 bases and J by 0 bases, with 14 bases left in between. The CDR3 has 14 amino acids. Germline lookup yields CDR1 DFQATT and CDR2 SNEGSKA (reference sequence). This chain's CDR3 is CSASQGHANYGYTF. The CDR3 DNA reads as TGCAGTGCCTCCCAAGGACACGCTAACTATGGCTACACCTTC.

The chain combines TRBV7-9 with TRBJ2-5; tentatively, D is TRBD1 (6 bases). Germline values: CDR1 SEHNR, CDR2 FQNEAQ (reference sequence). The ends were cut back, 4 bases at V and 5 bases at J, with 14 bases in the middle. The CDR3 is made up of 14 amino acids. The chain's CDR3 is CASSYGGVRETQYF. CDR3 coding DNA: TGTGCCAGCAGCTATGGGGGCGTGAGGGAGACCCAGTACTTC.

This clonotype was seen a handful of times. Here the CDR3 reads CATQEWTGVNYGYTF. The CDR3 DNA reads as TGCGCCACCCAGGAATGGACAGGGGTGAACTATGGCTACACCTTC. V usage is TRBV4-3 and J usage is TRBJ1-2; 9 bases are a match to TRBD1. The germline V gene has CDR1 LGHNA and CDR2 YSLEER. The trim removed 10 bases at V and 2 bases at J, leaving 11 bases unmatched. The CDR3 runs to 15 residues.